The clone carrying this TCR beta chain has more than one count but fewer than ten. What it binds is unknown. The CDR3 covers 16 residues. These data originate in a study of T-cell reconstitution after alpha-beta-depleted transplantation in children. Study-level findings and limits: A year post-transplant, T-cell counts and diversity derived mostly from newly produced T cells.

Unique molecular identifiers were used in preparing the TCRbeta library. TCRdb recomputed calls from the PCR reads with MiXCR, one row per CDR3 protein. The table lists approximately 290,000 distinct CDR3 sequences, around 10% of them singletons, with about a quarter in the top ten. The receptor's source is a male patient aged 2-10 years who had a stem cell transplant for chronic granulomatous disease, so the T cells may come from the graft donor. The source was peripheral blood, collected 180 days after TCRalphabeta/CD19-depleted stem cell transplant. The chain combines TRBV21-1 with TRBJ2-2; TRBD2 reflects the table's D call only, with no check against the DNA. TRBV21-1 is given as a pseudogene. Here the CDR3 reads CASSKARQGNTGELFF. For the CDR3, the DNA is TGTGCCAGCAGCAAAGCTCGGCAGGGAAACACCGGGGAGCTGTTTTTT.